The 2 T cell receptor beta chains given below trace back to one sample, sequenced in a study of identical twins. One entry per CDR3 protein results from TCRdb running MiXCR on the 5' RACE reads. The sample lists around 340,000 distinct CDR3 sequences, 9% occurring once. The source material was naive T cells sorted from blood. These receptors were taken from a woman in her forties or fifties in good health.

The chain couples TRBV24-1 to TRBJ2-1; D might be TRBD2 (6 bases). Germline V gene lookup returns CDR1 KGHDR and CDR2 SFDVKD. The CDR3 sequence is 16 residues long. V dropped 2 bases and J dropped 8 bases, with 18 bases sitting between them. CDR3 in DNA: TGTGCCACCAGTGATTCTTACCCGGGACTTTCCCATGAGCAGTTCTTC. It translates to CATSDSYPGLSHEQFF.

This clonotype has more than one count but fewer than ten. The chain recombines TRBV11-2 with TRBJ2-1; D is perhaps TRBD2 (5 bases). This CDR3 spans 15 amino acids. Germline loops: CDR1 SGHAT, CDR2 FQNNGV. With 0 bases removed from V and 9 bases from J, the gap between germline ends came to 15 bases. Here the CDR3 reads CASSLDGIRLAEQFF. The DNA for the CDR3 is TGTGCCAGCAGCTTAGATGGGATTAGGCTAGCTGAGCAGTTCTTC.